This TCR beta chain was captured by sequencing in a study of shared T cell receptors in the human thymus. Some clones are missing from TCRdb's copy, which holds only in-frame ones; the method was immunoSEQ multiplex PCR. Counted here are hundreds of thousands of clones, about 89% occurring once; the ten biggest clones make up under 0.01%. In addition, the sample was reused for a study of human thymus T cells. Per that study: Each of the donors was a healthy Finnish infant who was undergoing open corrective cardiac surgery for congenital heart defects. It was from resections taken during corrective heart surgery that the thymus tissue came. What appeared biased in thymic and blood repertoires was the usage of V and J genes. There were highly overlapping thymic repertoires among unrelated individuals, as related research reported.

The sequence derives from a boy younger than two with a congenital heart defect. The sequencing sample was made of thymocytes.

CDR3 nucleotide sequence: TGTGCCAGCAGCCCTTATGGGAACAGGGGGCTACCTGGGGAGCAGTACTTC. Its translation: CASSPYGNRGLPGEQYF. V usage is TRBV7-2 and J usage is TRBJ2-7; 9 bases align to TRBD1. The CDR3 runs 17 residues. The V gene end was trimmed by 5 bases and the J gene end by 7 bases; junction bases not matched to a gene: 18. Germline CDR1 is SGHTA and CDR2 is FQGNSA.